This T cell receptor beta chain was identified during a study of shared clonotypes between healthy human individuals. This clone occurred once. Method: immunoSEQ multiplex PCR; TCRdb's copy keeps in-frame clones and lacks some. The sample has around 700,000 clones, approximately 79% seen once. Trimming at V came to 2 bases and at J to 6 bases, leaving 4 bases not matched to a gene. Germline loops: CDR1 MNHNY, CDR2 SVGAGI (reference sequence). The CDR3 is made up of 14 amino acids. Source material: memory CD4+ T cells sorted from blood. Subset given: CD45RA-negative fraction. The chain links TRBV6-6 to TRBJ1-5, with 7 bases aligning to TRBD1. This receptor was identified in a woman aged 30 to 39 in good health. CDR3 protein: CASSYRGLGQPQHF. In DNA form, the CDR3 reads TGTGCCAGCAGTTACAGGGGGCTGGGTCAGCCCCAGCATTTT.